This passage covers 23 T cell receptor beta chains from one sample sequenced in a study of blood T cell repertoires in COVID-19. The method was immunoSEQ multiplex PCR; TCRdb's version includes in-frame clones alone and lacks a portion of them. The sample records about 150,000 clones, about three quarters being singletons. The sequencing input was peripheral blood. Every receptor here comes from an elderly man with acute or convalescent COVID-19.

The gene calls are TRBV6-5 and TRBJ2-1; 9 nucleotides line up with TRBD1. The CDR3 is made up of 16 amino acids. Germline V gene lookup returns CDR1 MNHEY and CDR2 SVGAGI. Trimming at V came to 0 bases and at J to 7 bases, leaving 7 bases not matched to a gene. CDR3 region: CASSYSLPGTGNEQFF. In nucleotides, the CDR3 is TGTGCCAGCAGTTACTCGCTTCCCGGGACAGGGAATGAGCAGTTCTTC.

This clone was detected a few times. This sequence joins TRBV29-1 and TRBJ2-1; TRBD2 matches 7 bases. The CDR3 loop spans 15 amino acids. With 4 bases clipped from V and 9 bases from J, the junction kept 15 bases outside the gene matches. Germline V gives CDR1 SQVTM, CDR2 ANQGSEA. CDR3 nucleotide sequence: TGCAGCGTTGGGGCCCGTTCCGGGGGGAGGGCTGAGCAGTTCTTC. The encoded protein is CSVGARSGGRAEQFF.

In DNA form, the CDR3 reads TGTGCCAGCAGTTACTGGACTAGCGGGGGGATTTCAACTAATGAAAAACTGTTTTTT. This translates into CASSYWTSGGISTNEKLFF. The chain recombines TRBV2 with TRBJ1-4; a weak D match, TRBD1 (5 bases). Trimming stripped 5 bases from V and 0 bases from J, with 22 bases between. The CDR3 contains 19 residues. Per germline, CDR1 SNHLY and CDR2 FYNNEI.

The V gene is TRBV6-5, the J gene TRBJ2-1; TRBD2 agrees at 9 bases. Germline values: CDR1 MNHEY, CDR2 SVGAGI. The CDR3 runs 14 residues. V was clipped by 8 bases and J by 5 bases; unmatched bases: 7. The CDR3 loop is CASSNLAGNNEQFF. The CDR3 nucleotides read TGTGCCAGCTCGAACCTAGCGGGGAACAATGAGCAGTTCTTC.

V gene TRBV29-1 combines with J gene TRBJ2-5; 10 bases fit TRBD1. Losses at the gene ends were 8 bases for V and 4 bases for J; bases not matched to a gene: 7. Germline V gene sequence: CDR1 SQVTM, CDR2 ANQGSEA. The CDR3 covers 13 residues. The CDR3 here is CSTQTGGGETQYF. The CDR3 bases are TGCAGCACTCAGACAGGGGGCGGAGAGACCCAGTACTTC.

The J gene is TRBJ1-3, the V gene TRBV2; possibly TRBD1 for D (5 bases). The length of the CDR3 is 18 residues. Germline V gene lookup returns CDR1 SNHLY and CDR2 FYNNEI. Trimming shortened V by 3 bases and J by 4 bases, and 22 bases separated the two germline ends. CDR3 coding DNA: TGTGCCAGCAGTGACCCCGTACGGGGGGAATCGTCCGGAAACACCATATATTTT. Its translation is CASSDPVRGESSGNTIYF.

This clone has just one count. Other DNA sequences of this sample code for an identical CDR3. The V gene is TRBV9, the J gene TRBJ1-2; the D gene is possibly TRBD1 (6 bases). The V and J ends lost 6 bases and 5 bases respectively, with 11 bases between them. The CDR3 has 12 residues. Germline V gives CDR1 SGDLS, CDR2 YYNGEE. CDR3 sequence (DNA): TGTGCCAGCACTGCGCAGGGGTATGGCTACACCTTC. Translating gives CASTAQGYGYTF.

The genes are TRBV28 and TRBJ1-2; the match to TRBD1 covers 7 bases. After removal of 2 bases from V and 2 bases from J, the junction contained 14 bases not matched to a gene. Germline V gene data show CDR1 as MDHEN and CDR2 as SYDVKM. The CDR3 loop spans 18 amino acids. CDR3 bases: TGTGCCAGCAGTTTAATTCAGAACAACAGGGGAGCCAACTATGGCTACACCTTC. Its protein is CASSLIQNNRGANYGYTF.

V usage is TRBV6-2 or TRBV6-3 and J usage is TRBJ2-7; 7 nucleotides line up with TRBD1. J was trimmed by 2 bases and V by 2 bases; bases with no gene match: 3. CDR1 and CDR2 from the germline V gene are MNHEY and SVGEGT. The CDR3 loop spans 14 amino acids. The CDR3 reads CASSYLQGAYEQYF. The DNA of the CDR3 is TGTGCCAGCAGTTACCTCCAGGGGGCCTACGAGCAGTACTTC.

The V gene is TRBV4-1, the J gene TRBJ1-2; TRBD1 might be the D (6 bases). Germline CDR1 MGHRA, CDR2 YSYEKL. V was pared by 2 bases and J by 4 bases, with 11 bases between. This CDR3 spans 14 amino acids. CDR3 coding DNA: TGCGCCAGCAGCCAAAACGGACAGATCTATGGCTACACCTTC. Its translation is CASSQNGQIYGYTF.

The chain is built from TRBV6-5 and TRBJ1-5; 9 bases match TRBD1. In germline, CDR1 is MNHEY, CDR2 SVGAGI. This CDR3 has 15 amino acids. Trimming took 5 bases from V and 2 from J; bases not matched to a gene: 4. The CDR3: CASSRDREGNQPQHF. The CDR3 DNA follows: TGTGCCAGCAGTCGGGACAGGGAGGGCAATCAGCCCCAGCATTTT.

This clone was counted ten times or more. The chain carries TRBV6-6 and TRBJ2-5; maybe TRBD1 (6 bases). The CDR3 loop spans 12 amino acids. The ends were cut back, 7 bases at V and 5 bases at J, with 11 bases in the middle. The germline V gene encodes CDR1 MNHNY and CDR2 SVGAGI (reference sequence). The DNA of the CDR3 is TGTGCCAGCAAGCAGGGGCGGGAGACCCAGTACTTC. Its translation is CASKQGRETQYF.

The DNA for the CDR3 is TGTGCCAGCAGCTTAGCGCCGGGACTAGCGGGGGGGGAGCAGTTCTTC. Its protein is CASSLAPGLAGGEQFF. The rearrangement links TRBV7-2 to TRBJ2-1; TRBD2 matches at 16 bases. Unmatched junction bases numbered 3, after V lost 0 bases and J lost 10 bases. Germline CDR1 and CDR2: SGHTA and FQGNSA. This CDR3 has 16 amino acids.

The V and J genes are TRBV27 and TRBJ2-5, with D maybe TRBD2 (7 bases). Trimming removed 3 bases from V and 2 bases from J, with 10 bases in between. There are 14 residues in the CDR3. Per germline, CDR1 MNHEY and CDR2 SMNVEV (reference sequence). CDR3 residues: CASSFAGAQETQYF. CDR3 DNA sequence: TGTGCCAGCAGTTTCGCGGGGGCTCAAGAGACCCAGTACTTC.

The V gene is TRBV19, the J gene TRBJ2-5; 8 bases line up with TRBD1. Germline lookup yields CDR1 LNHDA and CDR2 SQIVND (reference sequence). The CDR3 contains 15 residues. V shed 3 bases, J shed 5 bases, and the junction held 8 bases outside the gene matches. The CDR3 DNA reads TGTGCCAGTAGTATCCCGACAGGGGTGGGTGAGACCCAGTACTTC. It encodes CASSIPTGVGETQYF.

The chain employs TRBV5-4 and TRBJ2-3, with 9 bases lining up with TRBD1. V lost 4 bases and J lost 5; bases outside the gene matches: 2. CDR3 length equals 13 residues. CDR1 and CDR2 from the germline V gene are SGHNT and YYREEE (reference sequence). This CDR3 is CASSDRGGDTQYF. The CDR3 coding sequence is TGTGCCAGCAGCGACAGGGGGGGAGATACGCAGTATTTT.

The chain uses TRBV28 and TRBJ1-1; no clear D. Per the germline V gene, CDR1 is MDHEN and CDR2 is SYDVKM. V was pared by 2 bases and J by 1 base, with 8 bases between. The CDR3 sequence is 14 residues long. The CDR3 DNA reads TGTGCCAGCAGTTTACACGGGAGGAACACTGAAGCTTTCTTT. Its protein is CASSLHGRNTEAFF. The full variable domain, its missing parts supplied by reference TRBV28 and TRBJ1-1, is DVKVTQSSRYLVKRTGEKVFLECVQDMDHENMFWYRQDPGLGLRLIYFSYDVKMKEKGDIPEGYSVSREKKERFSLILESASTNQTSMYLCASSLHGRNTEAFFGQGTRLTVV.

The rearrangement links TRBV28 to TRBJ1-6; 12 bases line up with TRBD1. Unmatched junction bases numbered 4, after V lost 2 bases and J lost 5 bases. This CDR3 has 17 residues. Germline V gene data show CDR1 as MDHEN and CDR2 as SYDVKM. The CDR3 spells CASSLGGTGGDNSPLHF. CDR3 nucleotides: TGTGCCAGCAGTTTAGGTGGGACAGGGGGCGATAATTCACCCCTCCACTTT.

V usage is TRBV19 and J usage is TRBJ2-3, with 8 bases matching TRBD2. There are 16 residues in the CDR3. The germline V gene encodes CDR1 LNHDA and CDR2 SQIVND (reference sequence). After removal of 1 base from V and 2 bases from J, the junction contained 5 bases not matched to a gene. The CDR3, as DNA: TGTGCCAGTAGTATAGTGGAGCGGGGGCCCACAGATACGCAGTATTTT. Translating gives CASSIVERGPTDTQYF.

The J gene is TRBJ1-1, the V gene TRBV6-5; the D is unclear. Trimming took off 11 bases at V and 9 bases at J, with 16 bases between the two ends. Per germline, CDR1 MNHEY and CDR2 SVGAGI. The CDR3 spans 11 residues. CDR3 nucleotides: TGTGCCGCTTTCGGGTCAATTCAAGCTTTCTTT. The encoded protein is CAAFGSIQAFF.

The chain carries TRBV2 and TRBJ2-6, with unresolved D. V was shortened by 7 bases and J by 0 bases, with 7 bases between the two germline ends. The CDR3 is 14 amino acids. Per the germline V gene, CDR1 is SNHLY and CDR2 is FYNNEI. This CDR3 is CASMYSSGANVLTF. DNA of the CDR3: TGTGCCAGCATGTACAGCTCTGGGGCCAACGTCCTGACTTTC.

J is TRBJ1-1 and V is TRBV7-6; 8 nucleotides line up with TRBD1. This CDR3 comprises 14 residues. The germline CDR1 and CDR2 sequences are SGHVS and FNYEAQ. The trim removed 4 bases at V and 8 bases at J, leaving 9 bases unmatched. DNA for the CDR3: TGTGCCAGCAGCTCAGATACAGGGGGGAGCGAAGCTTTCTTT. Protein product: CASSSDTGGSEAFF.

V is TRBV6-5 and J is TRBJ2-7, with D maybe TRBD2 (6 bases). Trimming removed 6 bases from V and 0 bases from J, with 15 bases in between. The CDR3 length is 15 residues. Germline loops: CDR1 MNHEY, CDR2 SVGAGI. The DNA of the CDR3 is TGTGCCAGCAGGAGTTTGGGGGGATCCTCCTACGAGCAGTACGTC. Amino acids: CASRSLGGSSYEQYV.